The 29 T cell receptor beta chains listed next were all sequenced from one sample in a study of blood T cell repertoires in COVID-19. Profiling relied on immunoSEQ multiplex PCR, and the TCRdb table lists in-frame clones only, not all of them. The table lists about 190,000 clones, about 77% of them singletons, with about 3% in the top ten. The material sequenced was peripheral blood. These receptors were taken from a woman aged 80 or over with active or convalescent COVID-19.

The rearrangement uses TRBV19 and TRBJ1-5, with a tentative D call TRBD1 (6 bases). The CDR3 consists of 14 residues. With 7 bases removed from V and 0 bases from J, the gap between germline ends came to 10 bases. The germline V gene encodes CDR1 LNHDA and CDR2 SQIVND (reference sequence). The CDR3: CASTQGSSNQPQHF. CDR3 sequence (DNA): TGTGCCAGTACCCAGGGGAGTAGCAATCAGCCCCAGCATTTT.

The chain employs TRBV4-3 and TRBJ1-1, with D possibly being TRBD1 (5 bases). The CDR3 is 11 amino acids. Germline V CDR1 and CDR2: LGHNA, YSLEER. Trimming pared 1 base from V and 8 bases from J, leaving 5 bases between. The CDR3 protein is CASSQGTEAFF. As DNA, the CDR3 is TGCGCCAGCAGCCAAGGGACAGAAGCTTTCTTT.

This chain uses TRBV5-1 with TRBJ1-1; 9 nucleotides line up with TRBD1. The CDR3 loop spans 16 amino acids. Trimming cost V 4 bases and J 1 base; bases outside gene matches: 8. The germline CDR1 and CDR2 sequences are SGHRS and YFSETQ. DNA of the CDR3: TGCGCCAGCAGCGAAGGACAGGGGTTGCAGAACACTGAAGCTTTCTTT. Residues: CASSEGQGLQNTEAFF.

The gene calls are TRBV19 and TRBJ1-2; 11 nucleotides align to TRBD1. Trimming at V came to 8 bases and at J to 5 bases, leaving 13 bases not matched to a gene. The CDR3 length is 16 residues. CDR1 is LNHDA, CDR2 SQIVND, per germline (reference sequence). In nucleotides, the CDR3 is TGTGCCAGTGATGACGGGGACAGGGGGGCCATTTATGGCTACACCTTC. This encodes CASDDGDRGAIYGYTF.

The chain has TRBV6-2 or TRBV6-3 and TRBJ1-1; D may be TRBD1 (6 bases). CDR1 is MNHEY, CDR2 SVGEGT, per germline. The CDR3 spans 15 residues. V was shortened by 6 bases and J by 0 bases, with 14 bases between the two germline ends. CDR3 bases: TGTGCCAGCAGCGCAAACAGGGACATGAACACTGAAGCTTTCTTT. This encodes CASSANRDMNTEAFF.

For the CDR3, the DNA is TGTGCCAGCAGTGACTTTGGCCAGGTCTACAATCAGCCCCAGCATTTT. Its protein is CASSDFGQVYNQPQHF. V is TRBV6-1 and J is TRBJ1-5; D not resolved. The CDR3 is made up of 16 amino acids. The germline V and J ends were trimmed by 3 bases and 3 bases, with 15 bases remaining between them. Germline V lookup: CDR1 MNHNS, CDR2 SASEGT.

V gene TRBV6-6 combines with J gene TRBJ1-1, with no clear D. CDR3 length: 12 residues. Trimming took off 0 bases at V and 5 bases at J, with 4 bases between the two ends. The germline gives CDR1 MNHNY, CDR2 SVGAGI (reference sequence). CDR3 in DNA: TGTGCCAGCAGTTACTCGGCAACTGAAGCTTTCTTT. It yields the protein CASSYSATEAFF.

CDR3 sequence (DNA): TGTGCCAGCAGTTCCAGAAACACCGGGGAGCTGTTTTTT. As protein: CASSSRNTGELFF. V gene TRBV28 combines with J gene TRBJ2-2; D is ambiguous. CDR3 length: 13 residues. Germline V gives CDR1 MDHEN, CDR2 SYDVKM. V was trimmed by 4 bases and J by 2 bases, leaving 5 bases between them.

The J gene is TRBJ2-3, the V gene TRBV2; 11 bases match TRBD2. Germline V gene sequence: CDR1 SNHLY, CDR2 FYNNEI. The V gene end was trimmed by 5 bases and the J gene end by 1 base; junction bases not matched to a gene: 14. This CDR3 is 19 amino acids long. This chain's CDR3 is CASSPRNPSGGHRTDTQYF. The CDR3 nucleotides are TGTGCCAGCAGTCCCCGAAACCCTAGCGGGGGGCACCGCACAGATACGCAGTATTTT.

The genes are TRBV5-1 and TRBJ2-3, with 8 bases lining up with TRBD2. Germline CDR1 and CDR2: SGHRS and YFSETQ. Unmatched junction bases numbered 6, after V lost 7 bases and J lost 2 bases. CDR3 size: 14 residues. The CDR3 DNA reads TGCGCCAGCTCGGGGACTAGTCACACAGATACGCAGTATTTT. Translation: CASSGTSHTDTQYF.

Only a few counts were recorded for this clone. The chain couples TRBV6-6 to TRBJ1-4; D uncertain. Germline assignment: CDR1 MNHNY and CDR2 SVGAGI (reference sequence). CDR3 size: 16 residues. The ends were cut back, 2 bases at V and 8 bases at J, with 18 bases in the middle. The CDR3 DNA is TGTGCCAGCAGTTACGATCCACAAGGTTGGGAGGAAAAACTGTTTTTT. Amino acid sequence: CASSYDPQGWEEKLFF.

The gene calls are TRBV5-3 and TRBJ1-1; 11 positions agree with TRBD1. TRBV5-3 is an ORF, and what it does is uncertain. The CDR3 contains 15 residues. V lost 6 bases to trimming and J lost 3 bases; unmatched junction nucleotides: 7. The CDR3 is CARIWTGGYYTEAFF. The CDR3 coding sequence is TGTGCCAGAATATGGACAGGGGGCTACTACACTGAAGCTTTCTTT.

The chain recombines TRBV9 with TRBJ1-3, with D uncertain. This CDR3 region has 14 residues. V was shortened by 4 bases and J by 0 bases, with 8 bases between the two germline ends. The germline gives CDR1 SGDLS, CDR2 YYNGEE. The CDR3 coding sequence is TGTGCCAGCAGCCGCGGGGACTCTGGAAACACCATATATTTT. Translation gives CASSRGDSGNTIYF.

V gene TRBV9 combines with J gene TRBJ1-2; D may be TRBD1 (5 bases). The CDR3 spans 14 residues. Germline V lookup: CDR1 SGDLS, CDR2 YYNGEE. The V gene lost 2 bases and the J gene lost 3 bases, with 11 bases spanning the gap. This chain's CDR3 is CASSVGGSDYGYTF. CDR3 nucleotides: TGTGCCAGCAGCGTCGGGGGTTCAGACTATGGCTACACCTTC.

V and J are TRBV18 and TRBJ1-5; 9 bases line up with TRBD1. Germline V gene data show CDR1 as KGHSH and CDR2 as LQKENI. This CDR3 region has 15 residues. Germline trimming cut 6 bases from V and 4 bases from J; bases unmatched to any gene: 7. CDR3 in amino acids: CASSRGTGTNQPQHF. In DNA, the CDR3 is TGTGCCAGCTCGCGCGGGACAGGGACTAATCAGCCCCAGCATTTT.

The rearrangement joins TRBV4-1 to TRBJ1-2; D is possibly TRBD1 (5 bases). The V gene lost 0 bases and the J gene lost 4 bases, with 15 bases spanning the gap. Looked up from germline, CDR1 is MGHRA and CDR2 is YSYEKL. The CDR3 covers 16 residues. CDR3 residues: CASSQDDQGFGYGYTF. The CDR3 nucleotides are TGCGCCAGCAGCCAAGATGATCAGGGCTTCGGCTATGGCTACACCTTC.

The V gene is TRBV5-1, the J gene TRBJ2-5; TRBD2 might be the D (6 bases). Per germline, CDR1 SGHRS and CDR2 YFSETQ. V was pared by 0 bases and J by 2 bases, with 8 bases between. This CDR3 has 14 residues. In nucleotides, the CDR3 is TGCGCCAGCAGCTTGGAGGAGGGGCAAGAGACCCAGTACTTC. Amino acids: CASSLEEGQETQYF. Looking up the rest from reference TRBV5-1 and TRBJ2-5 gives the full variable domain: KAGVTQTPRYLIKTRGQQVTLSCSPISGHRSVSWYQQTPGQGLQFLFEYFSETQRNKGNFPGRFSGRQFSNSRSEMNVSTLELGDSALYLCASSLEEGQETQYFGPGTRLLVL.

This sequence joins TRBV7-8 and TRBJ1-4, with no clear D. In germline, CDR1 is SGHVS, CDR2 FQNEAQ. V was trimmed by 2 bases and J by 5 bases, leaving 9 bases between them. The CDR3 runs to 14 residues. CDR3 in amino acids: CASSLTQKNEKLFF. DNA for the CDR3: TGTGCCAGCAGCTTAACCCAGAAGAATGAAAAACTGTTTTTT. Full variable domain (outside the CDR3, taken from reference TRBV7-8 and TRBJ1-4): GAGVSQSPRYKVAKRGQDVALRCDPISGHVSLFWYQQALGQGPEFLTYFQNEAQLDKSGLPSDRFFAERPEGSVSTLKIQRTQQEDSAVYLCASSLTQKNEKLFFGSGTQLSVL.

The chain recombines TRBV9 with TRBJ1-5; 8 bases fit TRBD1. V shed 4 bases, J shed 6 bases, and the junction held 9 bases outside the gene matches. The CDR3 totals 15 residues. Germline V gene data show CDR1 as SGDLS and CDR2 as YYNGEE. CDR3 region: CASSLGQGPSQPQHF. In DNA, the CDR3 is TGTGCCAGCAGCCTAGGACAGGGCCCTAGTCAGCCCCAGCATTTT.

This sequence joins TRBV10-1 and TRBJ1-1; 8 nucleotides agree with TRBD1. The CDR3 is 18 amino acids. Germline-derived CDR1 and CDR2 are WNHNN and SYGVQD (reference sequence). V was pared by 11 bases and J by 1 base, with 21 bases of the junction left unmatched. The CDR3 protein is CARQSVPGTGGKNTEAFF. The DNA of the CDR3 is TGCGCCCGCCAAAGTGTCCCCGGGACAGGAGGGAAGAACACTGAAGCTTTCTTT.

This clone was picked up a small number of times. The chain carries TRBV5-1 and TRBJ2-3; 11 nucleotides match TRBD1. The CDR3 consists of 16 residues. Germline V lookup: CDR1 SGHRS, CDR2 YFSETQ. V trimming: 4 bases; J trimming: 1 base; junction bases outside the gene matches: 5. DNA for the CDR3: TGCGCCAGCAGCCTCGGACAGGGGGCTGGCACAGATACGCAGTATTTT. The encoded protein is CASSLGQGAGTDTQYF.

The CDR3 coding sequence is TGTGCCAGCAGACAGGGGAACCACAGAGCAGATACGCAGTATTTT. It yields the protein CASRQGNHRADTQYF. The rearrangement links TRBV19 to TRBJ2-3; 8 nucleotides line up with TRBD1. Trimming at V came to 9 bases and at J to 4 bases, leaving 12 bases not matched to a gene. The CDR3 has 15 residues. Germline-derived CDR1 and CDR2 are LNHDA and SQIVND (reference sequence).

This clone came up once. The V gene is TRBV4-3, the J gene TRBJ1-2; D gene ambiguous. Trimming cost V 0 bases and J 0 bases, with 11 bases left between them. CDR3 size: 16 residues. CDR1 and CDR2 from the germline V gene are LGHNA and YSLEER. The CDR3 bases are TGCGCCAGCAGCCAAGATCTAGGTCGAACTAACTATGGCTACACCTTC. This encodes CASSQDLGRTNYGYTF.

This sequence joins TRBV28 and TRBJ1-3, with D hard to call. Germline loops: CDR1 MDHEN, CDR2 SYDVKM. V was trimmed by 5 bases and J by 0 bases, leaving 11 bases between them. The length of the CDR3 is 15 residues. In DNA form, the CDR3 reads TGTGCCAGCAGTCTCCTGACTGCCTCTGGAAACACCATATATTTT. Its protein product is CASSLLTASGNTIYF. Using reference TRBV28 and TRBJ1-3 for the parts outside the CDR3, the full variable domain is DVKVTQSSRYLVKRTGEKVFLECVQDMDHENMFWYRQDPGLGLRLIYFSYDVKMKEKGDIPEGYSVSREKKERFSLILESASTNQTSMYLCASSLLTASGNTIYFGEGSWLTVV.

In this sample, this clone turned up once. This chain uses TRBV28 with TRBJ1-6; 7 bases agree with TRBD1. Germline values: CDR1 MDHEN, CDR2 SYDVKM. This CDR3 contains 13 residues. Trimming removed 7 bases from V and 7 bases from J; junction bases left unmatched: 4. The CDR3 reads CASTQDRNSPLHF. CDR3 nucleotide sequence: TGTGCCAGCACCCAGGACAGGAATTCACCCCTCCACTTT.

The V call is TRBV6-5, the J call TRBJ2-3, with D uncertain. Trimming left V 6 bases short and J 0 bases short, with 13 bases between. Per the germline V gene, CDR1 is MNHEY and CDR2 is SVGAGI. This CDR3 has 15 amino acids. CDR3 sequence reads: CASSPLVESTDTQYF. DNA for the CDR3: TGTGCCAGCAGCCCCTTGGTCGAGAGCACAGATACGCAGTATTTT.

The chain recombines TRBV6-4 with TRBJ2-7; no firm D call. CDR1 is MRHNA and CDR2 is SNTAGT in the germline V gene. Trimming stripped 2 bases from V and 3 bases from J, with 11 bases between. The CDR3 has 14 residues. CDR3 region: CASSDVYRYYEQYF. The CDR3 DNA sequence: TGTGCCAGCAGTGACGTTTACCGGTACTACGAGCAGTACTTC.

The table lists this clone with a count of one. The rearrangement uses TRBV4-2 and TRBJ2-7; D perhaps matches TRBD2 (5 bases). Trimming stripped 4 bases from V and 2 bases from J, with 9 bases between. Looked up from germline, CDR1 is LGHNA and CDR2 is YNFKEQ. The CDR3 has 13 residues. CDR3 nucleotide sequence: TGTGCCAGCAGCCTGGACTTCCCCTACGAGCAGTACTTC. Amino acid sequence: CASSLDFPYEQYF.

V and J are TRBV4-2 and TRBJ2-3, with TRBD2 matching 10 bases. The CDR3 spans 17 residues. CDR1 and CDR2 from the germline V gene are LGHNA and YNFKEQ. Losses at the gene ends were 4 bases for V and 1 base for J; bases not matched to a gene: 8. CDR3 nucleotide sequence: TGTGCCAGCAGCCCAGGTGGGCTAGCGGGGGGCACAGATACGCAGTATTTT. Translation: CASSPGGLAGGTDTQYF.